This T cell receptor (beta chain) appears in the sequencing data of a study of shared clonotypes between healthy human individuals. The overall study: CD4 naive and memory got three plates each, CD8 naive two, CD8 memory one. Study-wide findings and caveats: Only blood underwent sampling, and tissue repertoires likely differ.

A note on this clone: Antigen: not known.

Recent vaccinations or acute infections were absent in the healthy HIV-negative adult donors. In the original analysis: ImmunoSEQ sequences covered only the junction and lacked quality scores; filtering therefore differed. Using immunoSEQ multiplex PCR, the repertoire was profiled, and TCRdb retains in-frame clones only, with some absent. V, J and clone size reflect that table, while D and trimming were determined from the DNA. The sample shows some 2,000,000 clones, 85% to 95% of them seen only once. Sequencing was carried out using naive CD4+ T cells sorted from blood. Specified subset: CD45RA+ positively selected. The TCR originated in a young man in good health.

The CDR3 DNA reads TGTGCCAGCAGTGAGACCTACAATCAGCCCCAGCATTTT. Translating gives CASSETYNQPQHF. This chain links TRBV6-1 with TRBJ1-5; no reliable D call. The CDR3 extends over 13 amino acids. V was shortened by 3 bases and J by 3 bases, with 6 bases between the two germline ends. Looked up from germline, CDR1 is MNHNS and CDR2 is SASEGT.